The subject of this entry is one TCR beta chain. Its target is not known. Clones were sequenced by immunoSEQ multiplex PCR, and TCRdb holds only the in-frame ones, with some missing. The data hold 150,000 or so clones, with roughly 91% observed a single time. The data originate from a study of T cell responses to AZD1222 COVID-19 vaccine. Study-level points and caveats: Donors were mostly white British, more females; clonal diversity possibly underestimated.

This specimen consisted of peripheral blood, obtained 28 days after the second AZD1222 dose. This TCR derives from an adult who received the AZD1222 COVID-19 vaccine.

DNA for the CDR3: TGTGCCAGCAGCCTCCGGGGACAGGGGCGAGACTATGGCTACACCTTC. This gives the protein CASSLRGQGRDYGYTF. The chain carries TRBV7-2 and TRBJ1-2; 10 positions agree with TRBD1. V was pared by 5 bases and J by 3 bases, with 9 bases of the junction left unmatched. CDR1 is SGHTA and CDR2 is FQGNSA in the germline V gene. The CDR3 totals 16 residues. Full variable domain (outside the CDR3, taken from reference TRBV7-2 and TRBJ1-2): GAGVSQSPSNKVTEKGKDVELRCDPISGHTALYWYRQSLGQGLEFLIYFQGNSAPDKSGLPSDRFSAERTGGSVSTLTIQRTQQEDSAVYLCASSLRGQGRDYGYTFGSGTRLTVV.